These T cell receptor beta chains were read from a single sample in a study of patients and donors after allogeneic stem cell transplantation. MiXCR, run by TCRdb on the RT-PCR reads, gives a single entry per CDR3 protein. The sample shows more than 75,000 distinct CDR3 sequences, approximately 5.2% of them seen only once. What was sequenced was blood, either unsorted or a sorted T cell fraction (not recorded which). The receptors shown here come from a human donor who was either an allogeneic HSCT recipient or a stem cell or donor lymphocyte infusion donor (not recorded which). It is not recorded whose cells these are; they may come from a transplant donor. CDR3s include the opening cysteine and the closing phenylalanine or tryptophan. A D gene is named only where the DNA matches it firmly. A row's size may be missing; if present it is once, few, many or a size class.

J gene	V gene	D gene	clone size	CDR3 protein	CDR3 DNA
TRBJ2-2	TRBV2	.	few	CASSGVLRNTGELFF	TGTGCCAGCAGTGGGGTATTGAGGAACACCGGGGAGCTGTTTTTT
TRBJ2-3	TRBV7-2	.	many	CASSLWASPGDTQYF	TGTGCCAGCAGCTTATGGGCGTCCCCTGGGGATACGCAGTATTTT
TRBJ1-5	TRBV7-2	TRBD1	many	CASSSGGNGNQPQHF	TGTGCCAGCAGCTCAGGGGGGAATGGCAATCAGCCCCAGCATTTT
TRBJ2-7	TRBV5-1	.	few	CASSFSGRSYEQYF	TGCGCCAGCAGCTTCTCTGGCAGATCCTACGAGCAGTACTTC
TRBJ2-1	TRBV9	TRBD2	many	CASSVWTSGNNEQFF	TGTGCCAGCAGCGTCTGGACTAGCGGGAACAATGAGCAGTTCTTC
TRBJ2-4	TRBV20-1	TRBD2	many	CSARVWGREDKNIQYF	TGCAGTGCTAGAGTTTGGGGGAGGGAGGACAAAAACATTCAGTACTTC
TRBJ2-6	TRBV19	TRBD1	once	CASSIRGQAYSGTNVLTF	TGTGCCAGTAGTATCCGGGGACAGGCGTACTCTGGGACCAACGTCCTGACTTTC
TRBJ2-2	TRBV9	TRBD1	many	CASSAGQGAGRTGELFF	TGTGCCAGCAGCGCTGGACAGGGGGCGGGTAGGACCGGGGAGCTGTTTTTT
TRBJ2-1	TRBV5-1	.	many	CASSYSNEQFF	TGCGCCAGCAGCTATAGCAATGAGCAGTTCTTC
TRBJ2-2	TRBV28	.	many	CASSLFGNENTGELFF	TGTGCCAGCAGTTTATTTGGTAATGAGAACACCGGGGAGCTGTTTTTT
TRBJ2-4	TRBV12-3/TRBV12-4	.	many	CASTPIPPGDIQYF	TGTGCCAGCACCCCAATCCCGCCGGGGGACATTCAGTACTTC
TRBJ1-1	TRBV3-1	.	many	CASSHQQGATEAFF	TGTGCCAGCAGCCATCAACAGGGTGCCACTGAAGCTTTCTTT
TRBJ2-5	TRBV5-6	TRBD1	.	CASSWTGEQETQYF	TGTGCCAGCAGCTGGACAGGGGAACAAGAGACCCAGTACTTC
TRBJ1-5	TRBV7-6	.	medium-sized	CASSSGTNSNQPQHF	TGTGCCAGCAGCTCCGGGACAAATAGCAATCAGCCCCAGCATTTT
TRBJ2-7	TRBV5-6	TRBD1	.	CASLGGGTGNEQYF	TGTGCCAGCCTTGGTGGTGGGACAGGGAACGAGCAGTACTTC
TRBJ2-1	TRBV19	TRBD2	many	CASSVSGRPYNEQFF	TGTGCCAGTAGTGTTAGCGGGAGGCCCTACAATGAGCAGTTCTTC
TRBJ1-2	TRBV18	.	.	CASSPTDTWNGYTF	TGTGCCAGCTCACCAACGGATACATGGAATGGCTACACCTTC
TRBJ1-2	TRBV3-1	.	many	CASSHLGAPYGYTF	TGTGCCAGCAGCCACTTGGGGGCCCCCTATGGCTACACCTTC
TRBJ2-7	TRBV7-9	.	few	CASSLTGGVNSYEQYF	TGTGCCAGCAGCTTAACGGGCGGGGTGAACTCCTACGAGCAGTACTTC
TRBJ1-3	TRBV3-1	.	.	CASSPTQGTGNTIYF	TGTGCCAGCAGCCCCACCCAGGGGACTGGAAACACCATATATTTT
TRBJ2-7	TRBV7-8	.	many	CASSLDRPGDEQYF	TGTGCCAGCAGCTTAGACAGGCCCGGGGACGAGCAGTACTTC
TRBJ2-1	TRBV6-7	.	many	CASSYSNGSSSSYNEQFF	TGTGCCAGCAGTTACTCGAACGGAAGTTCCAGCTCCTACAATGAGCAGTTCTTC
TRBJ2-3	TRBV5-4	.	few	CASSQFLGGTDTQYF	TGTGCCAGCAGCCAGTTTCTGGGGGGCACAGATACGCAGTATTTT
TRBJ2-1	TRBV5-1	TRBD2	many	CASSRTSGRMLEQFF	TGCGCCAGCAGCAGAACTAGCGGGAGAATGTTAGAGCAGTTCTTC
TRBJ1-5	TRBV20-1	TRBD1	many	CSALPDRGGNQPQHF	TGCAGTGCTCTTCCGGACAGGGGGGGCAATCAGCCCCAGCATTTT
TRBJ2-2	TRBV10-2	TRBD2	many	CASSRSREGRVGELFF	TGCGCCAGCAGTAGATCCCGGGAGGGCCGGGTCGGGGAGCTGTTTTTT
TRBJ2-7	TRBV19	.	.	CASQADTYEQYF	TGTGCCAGCCAGGCCGATACCTACGAGCAGTACTTC
TRBJ1-1	TRBV20-1	.	many	CSAERQNTEAFF	TGCAGTGCCGAACGACAGAACACTGAAGCTTTCTTT
TRBJ2-2	TRBV11-2	TRBD1	.	CASSLVRGRTGELFF	TGTGCCAGCAGCTTAGTGAGGGGGCGCACCGGGGAGCTGTTTTTT
TRBJ1-1	TRBV30	.	many	CAWRNRLTEAFF	TGTGCCTGGAGAAACAGGTTAACTGAAGCTTTCTTT
TRBJ1-3	TRBV18	.	many	CASSQLTSSGNTIYF	TGTGCCAGCTCACAACTTACGAGCTCTGGAAACACCATATATTTT
TRBJ2-5	TRBV11-3	TRBD1	few	CASSTGQGPGETQYF	TGTGCCAGCAGCACGGGACAGGGGCCCGGAGAGACCCAGTACTTC
TRBJ2-5	TRBV4-2	.	many	CASSLSLAKQETQYF	TGTGCCAGCAGCCTGTCGTTGGCAAAGCAAGAGACCCAGTACTTC